One and the same sample provided the 26 T cell receptor beta chains below, sequenced in a study of breast tumors, draining lymph nodes, adjacent tissues. Samples came from axillary lymph nodes draining the breast cancer. TCRdb redid the calling of the multiplex PCR reads with MiXCR, one entry per CDR3 protein. The data contain about 200,000 distinct CDR3 sequences, around a third of them seen just once; the ten biggest clones take up 4% to 5.5%. The sequenced sample was axillary lymph node tissue. Every receptor here comes from a female donor with breast cancer. Some clones in this sample may be carry-over from other donors' samples.

This clonotype was counted many times. The chain combines TRBV7-9 with TRBJ2-2, with D unresolved. Germline CDR1 reads SEHNR; CDR2 reads FQNEAQ (reference sequence). V lost 2 bases and J 2 bases, leaving 9 bases between the germline ends. This CDR3 has 15 residues. The DNA for the CDR3 is TGTGCCAGCAGCTTAATTCCGAGTAACACCGGGGAGCTGTTTTTT. Amino acids: CASSLIPSNTGELFF.

The table lists this clonotype with many counts. The chain links TRBV30 to TRBJ2-7; 8 nucleotides line up with TRBD1. The ends lost 2 bases at V and 6 bases at J; junction bases unmatched: 3. Germline CDR1 GTSNPN, CDR2 SVGIG (reference sequence). This CDR3 has 12 residues. The CDR3 bases are TGTGCCTGGAGTTCAACAGGGGGCGAGCAGTACTTC. This codes for CAWSSTGGEQYF. Together with reference TRBV30 and TRBJ2-7, the CDR3 gives the full variable domain: SQTIHQWPATLVQPVGSPLSLECTVEGTSNPNLYWYRQAAGRGLQLLFYSVGIGQISSEVPQNLSASRPQDRQFILSSKKLLLSDSGFYLCAWSSTGGEQYFGPGTRLTVT.

The table lists this clonotype with many counts. The chain employs TRBV7-8 and TRBJ1-4; TRBD1 is a possible D gene (5 bases). CDR3 length: 15 amino acids. The ends were cut back, 4 bases at V and 8 bases at J, with 17 bases in the middle. Germline values: CDR1 SGHVS, CDR2 FQNEAQ. The CDR3 bases are TGTGCCAGCAGCTCAGCCGGGACGTTGGGGGAAAAACTGTTTTTT. Encoded protein: CASSSAGTLGEKLFF.

This chain connects TRBV5-1 to TRBJ2-7, with 8 bases that match TRBD2. CDR3 size: 13 residues. The V segment lost 4 bases and the J segment 5 bases; nucleotides outside the gene matches: 5. The germline CDR1 and CDR2 sequences are SGHRS and YFSETQ. The CDR3 spells CASSITSGDEQYF. The CDR3 nucleotides are TGCGCCAGCAGCATAACTAGCGGAGACGAGCAGTACTTC.

This clonotype has only one observation. The chain couples TRBV5-6 to TRBJ2-7; TRBD1 matches at 11 bases. J gave up 5 bases and V 3 bases, and 7 bases lay outside the gene matches. Germline-derived CDR1 and CDR2 are SGHDT and YYEEEE. CDR3 size: 15 residues. DNA for the CDR3: TGTGCCAGCAGCTCCGGACAGGGGGCCTCTGACGAGCAGTACGTC. Encoded protein: CASSSGQGASDEQYV.

This clonotype was counted between two and nine times. With a much larger clone just one base away, this may be a read error. The chain carries TRBV20-1 and TRBJ1-2; tentatively, D is TRBD1 (6 bases). Germline CDR1 is DFQATT and CDR2 is SNEGSKA (reference sequence). CDR3 length: 13 residues. This CDR3 is CSADSLVLYAYTF. CDR3 nucleotide sequence: TGCAGTGCGGACAGCCTCGTCCTATATGCCTACACCTTC.

Ten or more counts support this clonotype. The chain employs TRBV18 and TRBJ1-5; TRBD1 matches 7 bases. This CDR3 is built from 17 residues. Germline V gene lookup returns CDR1 KGHSH and CDR2 LQKENI. V lost 0 bases, J lost 7 bases, and 12 bases stayed unmatched. In DNA form, the CDR3 reads TGTGCCAGCTCACCACCGGGTTTCGGACAGGACGGACAGCCCCAGCATTTT. This sequence encodes CASSPPGFGQDGQPQHF.

This clonotype was recorded many times. The rearrangement uses TRBV30 and TRBJ2-7; 8 bases agree with TRBD1. V dropped 0 bases and J dropped 2; count of bases not matched to a gene: 9. The CDR3 is made up of 16 amino acids. Per germline, CDR1 GTSNPN and CDR2 SVGIG (reference sequence). CDR3 sequence (DNA): TGTGCCTGGAGTGTCCCACGGACAGGGCTAACCTACGAGCAGTACTTC. Its translation: CAWSVPRTGLTYEQYF. Filled out from reference TRBV30 and TRBJ2-7, the complete variable domain reads SQTIHQWPATLVQPVGSPLSLECTVEGTSNPNLYWYRQAAGRGLQLLFYSVGIGQISSEVPQNLSASRPQDRQFILSSKKLLLSDSGFYLCAWSVPRTGLTYEQYFGPGTRLTVT.

This clonotype was counted many times. The chain has TRBV4-3 and TRBJ2-7, with 10 bases that match TRBD2. This CDR3 region has 16 residues. The germline V gene has CDR1 LGHNA and CDR2 YSLEER. V shed 3 bases, J shed 6 bases, and the junction held 11 bases outside the gene matches. Here the CDR3 reads CASSHTAGGGGGEQYF. Here the CDR3 DNA reads TGCGCCAGCAGCCATACAGCGGGAGGGGGCGGAGGCGAGCAGTACTTC.

Many counts were recorded for this clonotype. The chain has TRBV12-3 or TRBV12-4 and TRBJ2-5; 9 nucleotides agree with TRBD1. The CDR3 sequence is 14 residues long. Trimming at V came to 6 bases and at J to 4 bases, leaving 6 bases not matched to a gene. CDR3 DNA sequence: TGTGCCAGCAGCAGTACAGGGGGCATAGAGACCCAGTACTTC. This codes for CASSSTGGIETQYF.

The chain has TRBV5-1 and TRBJ2-7; TRBD2 matches 10 bases. This CDR3 has 14 amino acids. Trimming cost V 4 bases and J 6 bases; bases outside gene matches: 7. From germline, CDR1 is SGHRS and CDR2 YFSETQ. CDR3: CASSGGTSDCEQYF. In DNA form, the CDR3 reads TGCGCCAGCAGCGGGGGGACTAGCGACTGCGAGCAGTACTTC.

A few counts support this clonotype. The chain uses TRBV6-5 and TRBJ2-2, with a possible D match to TRBD1 (6 bases). The CDR3 loop spans 15 amino acids. Trimming shortened V by 5 bases and J by 4 bases, and 14 bases separated the two germline ends. Germline V gives CDR1 MNHEY, CDR2 SVGAGI. In nucleotides, the CDR3 is TGTGCCAGCAGTCATTTCGGGACAAGCACCGGGGAGCTGTTTTTT. Translation: CASSHFGTSTGELFF.

This clonotype was seen repeatedly, ten times or more. The chain is built from TRBV30 and TRBJ2-5, with 12 bases identical to TRBD2. Germline trimming cut 5 bases from V and 0 bases from J; bases unmatched to any gene: 4. The CDR3 is 15 residues long. Germline lookup yields CDR1 GTSNPN and CDR2 SVGIG (reference sequence). As DNA, the CDR3 is TGTGCCTGGGCTAGCGGGAGGGGGTACCAAGAGACCCAGTACTTC. Protein product: CAWASGRGYQETQYF.

This clonotype was picked up many times. The rearrangement uses TRBV7-2 and TRBJ2-7, with 9 bases aligning to TRBD2. CDR3 length equals 15 residues. From germline, CDR1 is SGHTA and CDR2 FQGNSA. After removal of 0 bases from V and 3 bases from J, the junction contained 3 bases not matched to a gene. The CDR3 DNA reads TGTGCCAGCAGCTTAGCCGGCGGGGGGGGCTACGAGCAGTACTTC. This translates into CASSLAGGGGYEQYF. Complete variable domain (other parts from reference TRBV7-2 and TRBJ2-7): GAGVSQSPSNKVTEKGKDVELRCDPISGHTALYWYRQSLGQGLEFLIYFQGNSAPDKSGLPSDRFSAERTGGSVSTLTIQRTQQEDSAVYLCASSLAGGGGYEQYFGPGTRLTVT.

This clonotype occurred many times. The chain has TRBV18 and TRBJ1-6, with D hard to call. The CDR3 runs to 14 residues. CDR1 is KGHSH, CDR2 LQKENI, per germline. Trimming removed 3 bases at V and 8 bases at J, with 11 bases between. The CDR3 spells CASSPLGPDSPLHF. The DNA of the CDR3 is TGTGCCAGCTCACCGTTAGGGCCCGATTCACCCCTCCACTTT.

This clonotype was found many times. This sequence joins TRBV9 and TRBJ1-3; D gene unclear. This CDR3 region has 14 residues. V was trimmed by 0 bases and J by 0 bases, leaving 4 bases between them. The germline V gene encodes CDR1 SGDLS and CDR2 YYNGEE. Here the CDR3 DNA reads TGTGCCAGCAGCGTAGAAGACTCTGGAAACACCATATATTTT. Translating gives CASSVEDSGNTIYF. The entire variable domain, with the rest obtained from reference TRBV9 and TRBJ1-3, is as follows: DSGVTQTPKHLITATGQRVTLRCSPRSGDLSVYWYQQSLDQGLQFLIQYYNGEERAKGNILERFSAQQFPDLHSELNLSSLELGDSALYFCASSVEDSGNTIYFGEGSWLTVV.

This clonotype came up many times. CDR3 nucleotide sequence: TGTGCCAGCAGCTTAGAGACACACACAGATACGCAGTATTTT. Amino acid sequence: CASSLETHTDTQYF. V and J are TRBV7-8 and TRBJ2-3; D not resolved. This CDR3 is built from 14 residues. From germline, CDR1 is SGHVS and CDR2 FQNEAQ. The V and J ends lost 1 base and 2 bases respectively, with 7 bases between them. The whole variable domain, filled in from reference TRBV7-8 and TRBJ2-3, reads GAGVSQSPRYKVAKRGQDVALRCDPISGHVSLFWYQQALGQGPEFLTYFQNEAQLDKSGLPSDRFFAERPEGSVSTLKIQRTQQEDSAVYLCASSLETHTDTQYFGPGTRLTVL.

The sample holds many counts of this clonotype. The chain employs TRBV20-1 and TRBJ2-5; D may correspond to TRBD1 or TRBD2 (5 bases each). Trimming pared 3 bases from V and 5 bases from J, leaving 16 bases between. Germline values: CDR1 DFQATT, CDR2 SNEGSKA (reference sequence). The CDR3 consists of 14 residues. The CDR3 spells CSASLGTQSETQYF. Written as DNA, the CDR3 is TGCAGTGCTAGTCTGGGGACGCAATCGGAGACCCAGTACTTC.

This clonotype was seen at least ten times. V gene TRBV6-6 combines with J gene TRBJ2-5; 8 positions agree with TRBD2. Germline V gene sequence: CDR1 MNHNY, CDR2 SVGAGI (reference sequence). Trimming cost V 0 bases and J 2 bases; bases outside gene matches: 11. CDR3 length: 18 residues. Here the CDR3 reads CASSYSGSSGTSQETQYF. CDR3 sequence (DNA): TGTGCCAGCAGTTACTCGGGTAGTAGCGGGACCTCGCAAGAGACCCAGTACTTC.

This clonotype was found many times. The chain is built from TRBV5-5 and TRBJ2-2; either TRBD1 or TRBD2 may supply D (5 bases each). The V and J ends lost 7 bases and 7 bases respectively, with 11 bases between them. The CDR3 totals 12 residues. Germline V gene data show CDR1 as SGHKS and CDR2 as YYEKEE (reference sequence). In DNA form, the CDR3 reads TGTGCCAGCGGGAGACAGTACGGGGAGCTGTTTTTT. It yields the protein CASGRQYGELFF.

This clonotype was seen repeatedly, ten times or more. V gene TRBV20-1 combines with J gene TRBJ2-2, with D maybe TRBD2 (5 bases). The ends were cut back, 6 bases at V and 2 bases at J, with 13 bases in the middle. In germline, CDR1 is DFQATT, CDR2 SNEGSKA (reference sequence). CDR3 length: 14 residues. This chain's CDR3 is CSAPRRGNTGELFF. The CDR3 DNA reads TGCAGTGCGCCCCGCCGGGGAAACACCGGGGAGCTGTTTTTT.

A note on this clonotype: A much more abundant neighbour one base away suggests this may be a read error. The rearrangement uses TRBV5-1 and TRBJ2-7; tentatively, D is TRBD1 or TRBD2 (5 bases each). The ends were cut back, 3 bases at V and 2 bases at J, with 12 bases in the middle. Germline loops: CDR1 SGHRS, CDR2 YFSETQ. This CDR3 region has 14 residues. Here the CDR3 DNA reads TGCGCCAGCAGCTCCGGGACGAGAACCTACGAGCAGTACTTC. Translated, it gives CASSSGTRTYEQYF. Full variable domain (remainder filled in from reference TRBV5-1 and TRBJ2-7): KAGVTQTPRYLIKTRGQQVTLSCSPISGHRSVSWYQQTPGQGLQFLFEYFSETQRNKGNFPGRFSGRQFSNSRSEMNVSTLELGDSALYLCASSSGTRTYEQYFGPGTRLTVT.

This clonotype was recorded many times. V gene TRBV7-3 combines with J gene TRBJ2-1, with TRBD1 as a possible D gene (5 bases). The germline V and J ends were trimmed by 3 bases and 5 bases, with 17 bases remaining between them. The CDR3 is 16 amino acids. CDR1 SGHTA and CDR2 FQGTGA come from the germline V gene. This CDR3 reads CASSFRVQPPDNEQFF. CDR3 DNA sequence: TGTGCCAGCAGCTTCAGGGTCCAGCCCCCCGACAATGAGCAGTTCTTC.

Notes on this clonotype: Since a much larger clone is just one base distant, this may be a read error. The missing conserved phenylalanine or tryptophan at the end of this CDR3 makes a read error likely. The chain carries TRBV12-3 or TRBV12-4 and TRBJ2-3; TRBD2 matches at 8 bases. The trim removed 3 bases at V and 2 bases at J, leaving 7 bases unmatched. This CDR3 is 16 amino acids long. CDR3 sequence: CASSFLAGLLTDTQYL. The CDR3 DNA reads as TGTGCCAGCAGTTTTCTAGCGGGCCTCCTCACAGATACGCAGTATCTT.

This clonotype came up many times. The chain links TRBV30 to TRBJ1-5, with 7 bases identical to TRBD1. Germline CDR1 is GTSNPN and CDR2 is SVGIG (reference sequence). The CDR3 sequence is 14 residues long. V was pared by 2 bases and J by 4 bases, with 5 bases of the junction left unmatched. The CDR3 region is CAWSKNRGNQPQHF. CDR3 nucleotides: TGTGCCTGGAGTAAAAACAGGGGAAATCAGCCCCAGCATTTT.

This clonotype was seen ten or more times. Germline is not matched at one junction end, which may reflect a read error. The rearrangement uses TRBV7-6 and TRBJ1-2, with TRBD1 identical over 7 bases. The V gene's germline CDR1 is SGHVS and CDR2 FNYEAQ. This CDR3 is 15 amino acids long. The CDR3 sequence: CASSPGTVSNYGYPF. The CDR3 region has the DNA TGTGCCAGCAGCCCCGGGACAGTTTCTAACTATGGCTACCCCTTC.